A selection of T cell receptor beta chains follows, all from one sample in a study of cytomegalovirus exposure and HLA in healthy donors. Assay: immunoSEQ multiplex PCR; the TCRdb copy retains only in-frame clones and omits some. The sample shows some 110,000 clones, about 84% of them seen only once. Specimen: PBMCs. The source of these receptors is a man aged 18 to 30 in good health and CMV-seronegative. CDR3s include the opening cysteine and the closing phenylalanine or tryptophan. A D gene is named only where the DNA matches it firmly. The size field is filled for only some rows; it gives once, few, many or a size class.

>.|TRBV13|.|TRBJ2-1
TGTGCCAGCAGCTTGGGCGGGGACAATGAGCAGTTCTTC
CASSLGGDNEQFF
>.|TRBV29-1|TRBD2|TRBJ2-5
TGCAGCACCCGGCTAGCGGGGAGGGGAGAGACCCAGTACTTC
CSTRLAGRGETQYF
>.|TRBV10-3|TRBD1|TRBJ1-5
TGTGCCACCAAGGACAGGGAAAGCAATCAGCCCCAGCATTTT
CATKDRESNQPQHF
>.|TRBV6-5|.|TRBJ2-5
TGTGCCAGCAGCTCGAGGGGGGGGAGAGAGACCCAGTACTTC
CASSSRGGRETQYF
>.|TRBV4-2|.|TRBJ1-1
TGTGCCAGCAGCCAAGATCGGGTGAACACTGAAGCTTTCTTT
CASSQDRVNTEAFF
>.|TRBV27|TRBD1|TRBJ2-4
TGTGCCAGCAGTTCCTTGGGGGCAGGGGGTGGCAAAAACATTCAGTACTTC
CASSSLGAGGGKNIQYF
>.|TRBV5-4|TRBD2|TRBJ2-3
TGTGCCAGCAGCTTCCGGTCTAGCGGGTTCCCCACAGATACGCAGTATTTT
CASSFRSSGFPTDTQYF
>.|TRBV7-9|.|TRBJ1-6
TGTGCCAGCAGCTTAGAGCAGGGTAATTCACCCCTCCACTTT
CASSLEQGNSPLHF
>.|TRBV30|.|TRBJ2-7
TGTGCCGCCGACGAAACAGGGAACTCCTACGAGCAGTACTTC
CAADETGNSYEQYF
>.|TRBV27|TRBD1|TRBJ2-1
TGTGCCAGCAGTTCCGCCGGACAGGGCAATGAGCAGTTCTTC
CASSSAGQGNEQFF
>.|TRBV6-1|TRBD2|TRBJ2-3
TGTGCCAGCAGTGAAGCTATAGCGGGAGTGGAAGATACGCAGTATTTT
CASSEAIAGVEDTQYF
>.|TRBV5-4|TRBD2|TRBJ2-5
TGTGCCAGCAGCCCGTCAGAGGGACTAGCGGGGGGGCCGCGAGAGACCCAGTACTTC
CASSPSEGLAGGPRETQYF
>.|TRBV2|.|TRBJ1-1
TGTGCCAGCAGTGGGAGGTTCACTGAAGCTTTCTTT
CASSGRFTEAFF
>.|TRBV5-5|.|TRBJ2-4
TGTGCCAGCAGCGACCGGGACATTTCTCCAAACATTCAGTACTTC
CASSDRDISPNIQYF
>.|TRBV6-5|.|TRBJ1-2
TGTGCCAGCAACCCAGGGCGTAACTATGGCTACACCTTC
CASNPGRNYGYTF
>.|TRBV19|TRBD1|TRBJ1-2
TGTGCCAGTAAAGATGGGGACAGACCTGATTTCTATGGCTACACCTTC
CASKDGDRPDFYGYTF
>.|TRBV19|TRBD1|TRBJ1-5
TGTGCCAGCGCTACAGGGGGCGGAAATCAGCCCCAGCATTTT
CASATGGGNQPQHF
>.|TRBV27|.|TRBJ1-5
TGTGCCAGCAGTTTGGGGCGAGGCAATCAGCCCCAGCATTTT
CASSLGRGNQPQHF
>.|TRBV5-1|.|TRBJ1-3
TGCGCCAGCAGCTTGGCCGGGGAAAACACCATATATTTT
CASSLAGENTIYF
>once|TRBV25-1|.|TRBJ2-7
TGTGCCAGCAGTGGAGGGGCAGGGGGGTCTACCGAGCAGTACTTC
CASSGGAGGSTEQYF
>.|TRBV6-6|TRBD2|TRBJ2-7
TGTGCCAGCAGTTACTCTAGCGGGAGAAAGGTAGACTTC
CASSYSSGRKVDF
>few|TRBV28|TRBD2|TRBJ2-3
TGTGCCAGTTGGGACTACGGCACAGATACGCAGTATTTT
CASWDYGTDTQYF
>.|TRBV9|.|TRBJ1-1
TGTGCCAGCAGCGCTCGCGGAGGAGTGAACACTGAAGCTTTCTTT
CASSARGGVNTEAFF
>once|TRBV5-1|TRBD1|TRBJ2-7
TGCGCCAGCAGCAGCTCAGGGGGCGAGCAGTACTTC
CASSSSGGEQYF
>.|TRBV30|TRBD2|TRBJ2-5
TGTGCCTCCGGACTAGCGGGATGGTACCAAGAGACCCAGTACTTC
CASGLAGWYQETQYF
>.|TRBV5-1|TRBD2|TRBJ2-3
TGCGCCAGCAGCTTGGCCTCACTAGCGGGGGGCCTTGCCCCGAGCACAGATACGCAGTATTTT
CASSLASLAGGLAPSTDTQYF
>.|TRBV2|.|TRBJ2-7
TGTGCCAGCAGTACCCAGGCGCAGGGCTACGAGCAGTACTTC
CASSTQAQGYEQYF